This record looks at one T cell receptor (beta chain) sequence and its context. Its specificity is unknown. The sample belongs to a study of beta chain features in type 1 diabetes. Overall study results and limits: It was among patients, rather than healthy donors, that naive, central memory and Treg TCRB repertoires appeared more similar. In all four CD4+ subsets, TCRB CDR3 length was significantly, moderately reduced in type 1 diabetes.

Expressed TCRB transcripts were sequenced, since all the RNA that had been isolated was reverse transcribed. Sequencing was performed with immunoSEQ multiplex PCR; in TCRdb, only in-frame clones are kept and a portion is missing. The sample lists nearly 700,000 clones; roughly 13% were seen once. V was trimmed by 7 bases and J by 1 base, leaving 4 bases between them. CDR1 and CDR2 (germline): SQVTM, ANQGSEA. This CDR3 contains 11 residues. J is TRBJ2-2 and V is TRBV29-1; no clear D gene. The sequenced material came from naive CD4+ T cells from blood. This receptor was identified in a man aged 18 to 35 with type 1 diabetes. The CDR3: CSGKNTGELFF. The CDR3 nucleotides are TGCAGCGGTAAGAACACCGGGGAGCTGTTTTTT.